Below, 30 T cell receptor beta chains from the same sample are listed, as sequenced in a study of T cell clonality in common variable immunodeficiency. Using immunoSEQ multiplex PCR, the repertoire was profiled, and TCRdb retains in-frame clones only, with some absent. The repertoire consists of about 64,000 clones, none detected only once. The source material was peripheral blood mononuclear cells. Receptors were obtained from a person aged 18-70 years in good health.

In regard to this clone: The read terminates 3 residues ahead of where the CDR3 ends, so the germline J gene completes it. This sequence joins TRBV18 and TRBJ2-3; 8 bases match TRBD2. Germline values: CDR1 KGHSH, CDR2 LQKENI. After removal of 5 bases from V and 1 base from J, the junction contained 5 bases not matched to a gene. The CDR3 loop spans 15 amino acids. CDR3 DNA (partial): TGTGCCAGCTCATCGGGGGGGCCGGGCACAGATACG. It encodes CASSSGGPGTDT. The entire CDR3 reads CASSSGGPGTDTQYF.

This clone was recorded many times. The sequence runs out 3 residues before the end of the CDR3; the remainder is reconstructed from the germline J gene. The chain carries TRBV28 and TRBJ2-2; 7 nucleotides line up with TRBD2. The CDR3 is made up of 15 amino acids. Per germline, CDR1 MDHEN and CDR2 SYDVKM. Trimming at V came to 3 bases and at J to 5 bases, leaving 6 bases not matched to a gene. Partial CDR3 DNA: TGTGCCAGCAGTTTTGGGCTAGCGGAGACCGGGGAG. It is translated as CASSFGLAETGE. The entire CDR3 protein is CASSFGLAETGELFF.

This clone appeared many times. With the read ending 3 residues before the CDR3 end, the germline J gene is used to fill in that end. The J gene is TRBJ2-1, the V gene TRBV5-1; the D is unclear. Germline CDR1 is SGHRS and CDR2 is YFSETQ. The CDR3 sequence is 14 residues long. Trimming removed 6 bases at V and 0 bases at J, with 10 bases between. This CDR3 reads CASKVQSSYNEQFF. The CDR3 DNA, read in part, is TGCGCCAGCAAAGTCCAGAGCTCCTACAATGAG. Looking up the rest from reference TRBV5-1 and TRBJ2-1 gives the full variable domain: KAGVTQTPRYLIKTRGQQVTLSCSPISGHRSVSWYQQTPGQGLQFLFEYFSETQRNKGNFPGRFSGRQFSNSRSEMNVSTLELGDSALYLCASKVQSSYNEQFFGPGTRLTVL.

This clone occurred many times. The read stops 3 residues short of the end of the CDR3; the missing end is completed from the germline J gene. This rearrangement joins TRBV19 to TRBJ1-6, with TRBD1 matching over 8 bases. Per the germline V gene, CDR1 is LNHDA and CDR2 is SQIVND (reference sequence). V lost 9 bases to trimming and J lost 9 bases; unmatched junction nucleotides: 4. This CDR3 is 12 amino acids long. CDR3 DNA (partial): TGTGCCAGCAGGACAGGGCTTTCACCC. Amino acids: CASRTGLSP. The whole CDR3 region reads CASRTGLSPLHF.

This clone was seen many times. The read gets to within 3 residues of the CDR3 end, and the germline J gene fills in the rest. The chain links TRBV4-2 to TRBJ2-7; possible D gene TRBD2, 6 bases. This CDR3 has 15 residues. The germline CDR1 and CDR2 sequences are LGHNA and YNFKEQ. V was shortened by 4 bases and J by 0 bases, with 13 bases between the two germline ends. The CDR3 reads CASSPIKDYSYEQYF. The covered CDR3 bases are TGTGCCAGCAGCCCGATAAAGGACTACTCCTACGAG.

This clone was counted at least ten times. The read gets to within 3 residues of the CDR3 end, and the germline J gene fills in the rest. The chain recombines TRBV5-1 with TRBJ1-1; D call uncertain. Germline CDR1 is SGHRS and CDR2 is YFSETQ. The CDR3 length is 14 residues. CDR3 DNA, as far as it was read: TGCGCCAGCAGCTTGGACGGTCCACTAGGGGAA. Translated, it gives CASSLDGPLGE. The full CDR3 protein reads CASSLDGPLGEAFF.

In its sample, this clone was seen many times. From the germline J gene comes the end of the CDR3, since the read stops 3 residues before it. The chain has TRBV6-1 and TRBJ1-2; tentative D call: TRBD1 (5 bases). Germline-derived CDR1 and CDR2 are MNHNS and SASEGT. The length of the CDR3 is 14 residues. The CDR3 protein is CASSEARDFSGYTF. CDR3 bases read: TGTGCCAGCAGTGAAGCTCGGGACTTCAGCGGC.

In its sample, this clone was seen many times. The observed sequence ends 3 residues before the CDR3 terminus, with the missing tail filled in from the germline J gene. This chain uses TRBV7-8 with TRBJ2-7; the D is unclear. The V end was cut by 5 bases, the J end by 3 bases, with 11 bases between. Germline values: CDR1 SGHVS, CDR2 FQNEAQ. This CDR3 is built from 13 residues. CDR3 in amino acids: CASSPVLYYEQYF. The sequenced CDR3 bases are TGTGCCAGCAGCCCGGTTTTGTACTACGAG.

In this sample, this clone turned up many times. The read finishes 3 residues shy of the CDR3 end, and the germline J gene is used to complete it. The J gene is TRBJ1-1, the V gene TRBV20-1, with a weak D call TRBD1 (5 bases). CDR3 length: 13 amino acids. In germline, CDR1 is DFQATT, CDR2 SNEGSKA (reference sequence). Trimming removed 6 bases from V and 2 bases from J, with 13 bases in between. This CDR3 is CSARGHRNTEAFF. The CDR3 DNA, read in part, is TGCAGTGCCCGTGGACACAGAAACACTGAA.

This clone was detected ten times or more. With the read ending 3 residues before the CDR3 end, the germline J gene is used to fill in that end. This chain joins TRBV28 and TRBJ2-7; D is unresolved. Germline V CDR1 and CDR2: MDHEN, SYDVKM. Deletions cut 10 bases from V and 0 bases from J, with 4 bases between. The CDR3 contains 10 residues. CDR3 in amino acids: CATLSYEQYF. Partial CDR3 DNA: TGTGCCACCCTCTCCTACGAG.

Ten or more counts support this clone. The CDR3 goes on 3 residues after the read ends, and that part is filled in from the germline J gene. This rearrangement joins TRBV28 to TRBJ2-6, with a possible D match to TRBD1 (7 bases). Looked up from germline, CDR1 is MDHEN and CDR2 is SYDVKM. The V end was cut by 4 bases, the J end by 3 bases, with 16 bases between. The CDR3 is 17 amino acids. The DNA read from the CDR3 is TGTGCCAGCAGTTCGTTGGCAGGGGGGCATGGGGCCAACGTC. It codes for CASSSLAGGHGANV. The entire CDR3 is CASSSLAGGHGANVLTF.

In this sample, this clone turned up many times. The CDR3 goes on 3 residues after the read ends, and that part is filled in from the germline J gene. The chain combines TRBV19 with TRBJ1-2, with D tentatively TRBD1 (6 bases). Trimming stripped 7 bases from V and 2 bases from J, with 14 bases between. Germline V gives CDR1 LNHDA, CDR2 SQIVND (reference sequence). CDR3 length equals 14 residues. CDR3 DNA (partial): TGTGCCAGTACCTACCTCGGACAGAACTATGGC. Amino acid sequence: CASTYLGQNYG. The full CDR3 protein is CASTYLGQNYGYTF.

This clone showed up many times. The DNA ends 3 residues before the CDR3 does, and the rest of the CDR3 is filled in from the germline J gene. The chain carries TRBV29-1 and TRBJ2-7; TRBD1 might be the D (5 bases). Germline V gene lookup returns CDR1 SQVTM and CDR2 ANQGSEA. CDR3 length: 12 residues. V gave up 2 bases and J gave up 4 bases, with 9 bases separating them. The sequenced part of the CDR3 DNA is TGCAGCGTTGAAACCAGGGATTACGAG. This codes for CSVETRDYE. The CDR3 in full is CSVETRDYEQYF.

This clone was detected a few times. Coverage ceases 3 residues before the CDR3 finishes, and the germline J gene fills in the end. The chain uses TRBV19 and TRBJ2-1; 12 bases are shared with TRBD2. Germline lookup yields CDR1 LNHDA and CDR2 SQIVND (reference sequence). The CDR3 runs 15 residues. The trim removed 3 bases at V and 9 bases at J, leaving 6 bases unmatched. CDR3 region: CASSILTSGSREQFF. The sequenced part of the CDR3 DNA is TGTGCCAGTAGTATCTTGACTAGCGGGAGCCGTGAG.

This clone appeared many times. The CDR3 DNA, read in part, is TGTGCCAGCAGCCCAACTCCAGGCTCCTACGAG. Residues: CASSPTPGSYE. The whole CDR3 reads CASSPTPGSYEQYF. The chain is built from TRBV7-3 and TRBJ2-7, with D unclear. With the read ending 3 residues before the CDR3 end, the germline J gene is used to fill in that end. V was shortened by 5 bases and J by 0 bases, with 11 bases between the two germline ends. The germline V gene encodes CDR1 SGHTA and CDR2 FQGTGA. The CDR3 covers 14 residues. The full variable domain, rest sourced from reference TRBV7-3 and TRBJ2-7, is GAGVSQTPSNKVTEKGKYVELRCDPISGHTALYWYRQSLGQGPEFLIYFQGTGAADDSGLPNDRFFAVRPEGSVSTLKIQRTERGDSAVYLCASSPTPGSYEQYFGPGTRLTVT.

Ten or more counts support this clone. The CDR3 end is not reached by the read, which stops 3 residues before it; the germline J gene fills it in. The rearrangement joins TRBV24-1 to TRBJ2-3, with D perhaps TRBD1 (5 bases). Per germline, CDR1 KGHDR and CDR2 SFDVKD. Between the trimmed V and J ends, which lost 0 bases and 0 bases, there was a span of 9 bases. The CDR3 has 16 amino acids. This CDR3 is CATSDLGAPSTDTQYF. The part of the CDR3 DNA that was read is TGTGCCACCAGTGATTTGGGGGCTCCTAGCACAGATACG.

This clone was counted ten times or more. The observed sequence ends 3 residues before the CDR3 terminus, with the missing tail filled in from the germline J gene. Other nucleotide sequences in the sample specify the same CDR3. The chain couples TRBV30 to TRBJ1-1; 7 nucleotides align to TRBD1. Trimming took 4 bases from V and 1 from J; bases not matched to a gene: 3. The length of the CDR3 is 13 residues. Germline V gene lookup returns CDR1 GTSNPN and CDR2 SVGIG (reference sequence). CDR3 bases read: TGTGCCTGGAAGGGACAGACGAACACTGAA. Residues: CAWKGQTNTE. The full CDR3 reads CAWKGQTNTEAFF. Filled out from reference TRBV30 and TRBJ1-1, the complete variable domain reads SQTIHQWPATLVQPVGSPLSLECTVEGTSNPNLYWYRQAAGRGLQLLFYSVGIGQISSEVPQNLSASRPQDRQFILSSKKLLLSDSGFYLCAWKGQTNTEAFFGQGTRLTVV.

In its sample, this clone was seen many times. The CDR3 extends 3 residues past the end of the read, so its final part is completed from the germline J gene. The V call is TRBV7-9, the J call TRBJ2-7, with TRBD1 matching 11 bases. Germline V gives CDR1 SEHNR, CDR2 FQNEAQ (reference sequence). There are 14 residues in the CDR3. The ends lost 3 bases at V and 3 bases at J; junction bases unmatched: 1. The sequenced part of the CDR3 DNA is TGTGCCAGCAGCTTGGGACAGGGGGACTACGAG. This codes for CASSLGQGDYE. The entire CDR3 reads CASSLGQGDYEQYF.

This clone was observed at least ten times. Read sequence stops 3 residues before the CDR3 end, and the germline J gene provides the missing end. This chain links TRBV2 with TRBJ2-7, with D hard to call. The germline V and J ends were trimmed by 10 bases and 0 bases, with 10 bases remaining between them. This CDR3 region has 12 residues. Per germline, CDR1 SNHLY and CDR2 FYNNEI. The CDR3 reads CATVGSSYEQYF. CDR3 bases read: TGTGCCACTGTCGGTAGCTCCTACGAG.

CDR3 sequence: CASSEGPANTEAFF. Incomplete CDR3 DNA: TGTGCCAGCAGTGAGGGGCCAGCGAACACTGAA. The chain recombines TRBV6-1 with TRBJ1-1; the D gene is possibly TRBD1 (5 bases). From the germline J gene comes the end of the CDR3, since the read stops 3 residues before it. Germline CDR1 MNHNS, CDR2 SASEGT. Trimming took 3 bases from V and 1 from J, leaving 9 bases between them. The length of the CDR3 is 14 residues.

The sample holds many counts of this clone. The read terminates 3 residues before the CDR3 end, so the remaining end is supplied by the germline J gene. V usage is TRBV11-3 and J usage is TRBJ1-2, with D maybe TRBD1 (5 bases). V was pared by 2 bases and J by 4 bases, with 11 bases between. In germline, CDR1 is SGHNT, CDR2 YENEEA. The CDR3 has 14 amino acids. CDR3 protein: CASSLMAGSYGYTF. The sequenced CDR3 bases are TGTGCCAGCAGCTTAATGGCAGGGAGCTATGGC.

This clone was observed a few times. Read sequence stops 3 residues before the CDR3 end, and the germline J gene provides the missing end. This chain links TRBV5-5 with TRBJ2-7; TRBD1 might be the D (6 bases). V lost 0 bases and J lost 1, with 8 bases in between. The length of the CDR3 is 14 residues. Germline V gene sequence: CDR1 SGHKS, CDR2 YYEKEE (reference sequence). CDR3 sequence: CASSLATGSYEQYF. CDR3 DNA (partial): TGTGCCAGCAGCTTGGCGACAGGTTCCTACGAG.

A few counts support this clone. The CDR3 sequence: CSVDSGGYGYTF. The CDR3 DNA, read in part, is TGCAGCGTTGATTCAGGGGGCTATGGC. This chain joins TRBV29-1 and TRBJ1-2; 7 nucleotides agree with TRBD1. The CDR3 end is not reached by the read, which stops 3 residues before it; the germline J gene fills it in. With 3 bases clipped from V and 4 bases from J, the junction kept 2 bases outside the gene matches. The CDR3 runs to 12 residues. Germline CDR1 and CDR2: SQVTM and ANQGSEA.

This clone was seen repeatedly, ten times or more. Read coverage stops 3 residues before the CDR3 terminus; the germline J gene supplies the remainder. This chain joins TRBV5-6 and TRBJ1-2; D ambiguous. This CDR3 region has 14 residues. V lost 7 bases to trimming and J lost 2 bases, with 15 bases between them. Germline V gene data show CDR1 as SGHDT and CDR2 as YYEEEE. The covered CDR3 bases are TGTGCCAGCGGCCAGAGAATCATCAACTATGGC. As protein: CASGQRIINYG. The entire CDR3 reads CASGQRIINYGYTF.

The sample holds many counts of this clone. The read halts 3 residues ahead of the CDR3 end, with the missing end drawn from the germline J gene. The chain joins TRBV29-1 to TRBJ2-1; 8 bases map to TRBD2. CDR3 length: 12 residues. Germline V gene lookup returns CDR1 SQVTM and CDR2 ANQGSEA. V dropped 8 bases and J dropped 7; count of bases not matched to a gene: 7. The CDR3 loop reads CSSREGPNEQFF. The sequenced CDR3 bases are TGCAGCTCCCGGGAGGGGCCGAATGAG.

This clone was detected many times. The CDR3 is cut off 3 residues early in the read; its end comes from the germline J gene. The gene calls are TRBV7-9 and TRBJ2-1; D unresolved. Trimming removed 5 bases at V and 7 bases at J, with 15 bases between. The CDR3 runs to 14 residues. Germline loops: CDR1 SEHNR, CDR2 FQNEAQ (reference sequence). Incomplete CDR3 DNA: TGTGCCAGCAGCAACCGCGCCGACAATAATGAG. As protein: CASSNRADNNE. The entire CDR3 protein is CASSNRADNNEQFF.

This clone was detected ten times or more. The CDR3 end falls 3 residues outside the read, so it is completed with the germline J gene. This chain uses TRBV6-1 with TRBJ1-3, with D possibly being TRBD1 (6 bases). The V gene lost 4 bases and the J gene lost 2 bases, with 12 bases spanning the gap. The germline gives CDR1 MNHNS, CDR2 SASEGT. The CDR3 has 15 residues. The CDR3 DNA, read in part, is TGTGCCAGCAGTGCCCCGAAGGGGGCTGGAAACACC. Its protein product is CASSAPKGAGNT. From start to end, the CDR3 is CASSAPKGAGNTIYF.

Turning to this clone: The read finishes 3 residues shy of the CDR3 end, and the germline J gene is used to complete it. V is TRBV7-3 and J is TRBJ2-5; 9 positions match TRBD1. Germline lookup yields CDR1 SGHTA and CDR2 FQGTGA. The CDR3 covers 15 residues. V was pared by 1 base and J by 5 bases, with 5 bases of the junction left unmatched. The covered CDR3 bases are TGTGCCAGCAGCTTAAGTGGGGACAGGGCGGAGACC. This codes for CASSLSGDRAET. The whole CDR3 reads CASSLSGDRAETQYF.

This clone was observed many times. The sequenced fragment ends 3 residues before the CDR3 boundary, so the rest is inferred from the germline J gene. The chain couples TRBV7-9 to TRBJ1-4, with a possible D match to TRBD1 (6 bases). The CDR3 has 15 residues. Trimming left V 5 bases short and J 7 bases short, with 17 bases between. The V gene's germline CDR1 is SEHNR and CDR2 FQNEAQ (reference sequence). CDR3 amino acids: CASSVQAGGTEKLFF. The sequenced CDR3 bases are TGTGCCAGCAGCGTCCAAGCTGGGGGCACTGAAAAA.

This clone was observed many times. Sequencing ends 3 residues short of the CDR3 end; the germline J gene provides the rest. V usage is TRBV7-9 and J usage is TRBJ2-7, with unresolved D. Germline V CDR1 and CDR2: SEHNR, FQNEAQ (reference sequence). Between the trimmed V and J ends, which lost 1 base and 1 base, there was a span of 11 bases. The CDR3 loop spans 15 amino acids. The CDR3 DNA, read in part, is TGTGCCAGCAGCTTAGAGGGTCCACGGTCCTACGAG. Amino acid sequence: CASSLEGPRSYE. In full, the CDR3 reads CASSLEGPRSYEQYF.